This T cell receptor (beta chain) derives from a study of blood T cell repertoires in COVID-19. In Seattle, patients joined the study during active infection and were tracked longitudinally. As originally analysed: Reference gene primer amplification gave estimated nucleated cell counts. Sequencing used immunoSEQ multiplex PCR; TCRdb keeps in-frame clones, though not all of them. V and J calls and clone size follow that table, whereas D and trimming were derived from the DNA. In the table there are 350,000 or so clones, approximately 89% of which are singletons. Trimming left V 0 bases short and J 3 bases short, with 13 bases between. The CDR3 covers 16 residues. Germline-derived CDR1 and CDR2 are SGHKS and YYEKEE (reference sequence).

Sequenced sample: peripheral blood. This clonotype was sampled from a woman aged 55-70 years with COVID-19, enrolled during active disease. The V and J genes are TRBV5-5 and TRBJ1-3; a possible D gene is TRBD1 (5 bases). In nucleotides, the CDR3 is TGTGCCAGCAGCTTGGTCCCCGCGGGGCTTGGAAACACCATATATTTT. It codes for CASSLVPAGLGNTIYF.